This note documents a single T cell receptor beta chain sequence. This entry comes from a study of T cells expressing NK-cell markers. TCRdb reprocessed the 5' RACE reads and keeps a single row for each CDR3 protein, giving no DNA. This sample carries hundreds of thousands of distinct CDR3 sequences, with roughly 4.2% going to the ten biggest clones. The sequence came from a woman between 18 and 70 years old in good health. The sequenced sample was blood T cells: a sorted CD56 or NKG2C T cell subset, CD4+ or CD8+ T cells, or bulk PBMC T cells (not recorded which).

The CDR3 protein is CASTSSTETQYF. The genes are TRBV6-6 and TRBJ2-5. CDR1 is MNHNY and CDR2 is SVGAGI in the germline V gene (reference sequence). The CDR3 length is 12 residues.